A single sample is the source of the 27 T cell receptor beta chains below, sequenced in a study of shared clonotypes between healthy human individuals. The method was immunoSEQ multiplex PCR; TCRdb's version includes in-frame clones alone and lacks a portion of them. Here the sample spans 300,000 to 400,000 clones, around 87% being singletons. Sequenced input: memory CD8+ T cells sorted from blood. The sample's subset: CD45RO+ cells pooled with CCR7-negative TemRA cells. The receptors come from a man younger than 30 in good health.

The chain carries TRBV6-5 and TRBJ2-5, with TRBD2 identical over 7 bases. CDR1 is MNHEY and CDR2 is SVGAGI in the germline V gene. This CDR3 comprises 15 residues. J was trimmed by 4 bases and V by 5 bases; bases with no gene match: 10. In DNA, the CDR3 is TGTGCCAGCAGTCCCTGGGACTACCGAGGAGAGACCCAGTACTTC. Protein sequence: CASSPWDYRGETQYF.

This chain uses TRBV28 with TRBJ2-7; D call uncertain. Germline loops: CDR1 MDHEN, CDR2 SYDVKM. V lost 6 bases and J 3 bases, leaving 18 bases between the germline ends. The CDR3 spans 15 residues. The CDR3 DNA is TGTGCCAGCAGGCTCGAGGCAACTGAAAACTACGAGCAGTACTTC. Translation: CASRLEATENYEQYF.

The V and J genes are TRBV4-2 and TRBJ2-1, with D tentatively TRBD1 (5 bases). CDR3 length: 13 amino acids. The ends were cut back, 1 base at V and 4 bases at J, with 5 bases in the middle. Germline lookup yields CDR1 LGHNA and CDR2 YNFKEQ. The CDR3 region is CASSQGQYNEQFF. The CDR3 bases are TGTGCCAGCAGCCAAGGACAGTACAATGAGCAGTTCTTC.

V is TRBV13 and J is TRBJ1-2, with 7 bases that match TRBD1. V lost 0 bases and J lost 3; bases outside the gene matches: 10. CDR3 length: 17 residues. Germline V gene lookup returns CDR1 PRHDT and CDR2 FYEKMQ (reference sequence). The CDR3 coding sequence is TGTGCCAGCAGCTTAGGCCTTCCGGGACAGACGGACTATGGCTACACCTTC. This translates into CASSLGLPGQTDYGYTF.

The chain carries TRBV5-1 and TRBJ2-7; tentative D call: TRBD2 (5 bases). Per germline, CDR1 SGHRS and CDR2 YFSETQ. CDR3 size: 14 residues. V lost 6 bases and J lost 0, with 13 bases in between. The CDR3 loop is CASKVGGSSYEQYF. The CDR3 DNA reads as TGCGCCAGCAAGGTGGGCGGGTCCTCCTACGAGCAGTACTTC.

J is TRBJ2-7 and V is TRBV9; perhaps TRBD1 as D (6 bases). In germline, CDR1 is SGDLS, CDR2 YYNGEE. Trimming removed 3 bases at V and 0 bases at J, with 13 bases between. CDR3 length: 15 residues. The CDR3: CASSGGTGTSYEQYF. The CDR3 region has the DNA TGTGCCAGCAGCGGCGGTACAGGGACCTCCTACGAGCAGTACTTC.

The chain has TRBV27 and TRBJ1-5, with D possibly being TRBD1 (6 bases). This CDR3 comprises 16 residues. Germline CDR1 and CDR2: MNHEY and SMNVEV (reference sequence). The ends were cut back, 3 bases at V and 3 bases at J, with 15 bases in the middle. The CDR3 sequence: CASSLGQGTYNQPQHF. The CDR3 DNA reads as TGTGCCAGCAGTTTGGGGCAGGGGACGTACAATCAGCCCCAGCATTTT.

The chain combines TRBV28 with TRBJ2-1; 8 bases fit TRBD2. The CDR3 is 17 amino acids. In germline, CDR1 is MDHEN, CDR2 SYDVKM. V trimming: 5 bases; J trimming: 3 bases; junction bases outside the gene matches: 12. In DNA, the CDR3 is TGTGCCAGCAGTAACTTTCCGGGACTAGTCGACTACAATGAGCAGTTCTTC. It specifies CASSNFPGLVDYNEQFF.

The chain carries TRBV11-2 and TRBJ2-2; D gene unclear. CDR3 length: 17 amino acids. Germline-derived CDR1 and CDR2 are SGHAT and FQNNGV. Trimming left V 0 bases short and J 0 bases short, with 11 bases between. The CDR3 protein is CASSLDRMGSNTGELFF. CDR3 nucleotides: TGTGCCAGCAGCTTAGATCGGATGGGGTCGAACACCGGGGAGCTGTTTTTT. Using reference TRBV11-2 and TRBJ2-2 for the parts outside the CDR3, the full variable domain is EAGVAQSPRYKIIEKRQSVAFWCNPISGHATLYWYQQILGQGPKLLIQFQNNGVVDDSQLPKDRFSAERLKGVDSTLKIQPAKLEDSAVYLCASSLDRMGSNTGELFFGEGSRLTVL.

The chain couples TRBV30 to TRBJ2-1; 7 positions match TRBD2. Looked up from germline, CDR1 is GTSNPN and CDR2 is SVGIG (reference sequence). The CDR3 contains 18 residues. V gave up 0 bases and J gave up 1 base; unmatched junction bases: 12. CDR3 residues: CAWSVGPAGVYSYNEQFF. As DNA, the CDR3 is TGTGCCTGGAGTGTAGGGCCTGCGGGAGTATATTCCTACAATGAGCAGTTCTTC. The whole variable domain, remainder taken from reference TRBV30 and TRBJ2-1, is SQTIHQWPATLVQPVGSPLSLECTVEGTSNPNLYWYRQAAGRGLQLLFYSVGIGQISSEVPQNLSASRPQDRQFILSSKKLLLSDSGFYLCAWSVGPAGVYSYNEQFFGPGTRLTVL.

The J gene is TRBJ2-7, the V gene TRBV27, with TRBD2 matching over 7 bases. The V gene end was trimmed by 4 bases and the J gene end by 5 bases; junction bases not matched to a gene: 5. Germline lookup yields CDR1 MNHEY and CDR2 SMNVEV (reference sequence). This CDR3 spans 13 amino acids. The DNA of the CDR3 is TGTGCCAGCAGTTCGACTAGCATCCACGAGCAGTACTTC. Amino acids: CASSSTSIHEQYF.

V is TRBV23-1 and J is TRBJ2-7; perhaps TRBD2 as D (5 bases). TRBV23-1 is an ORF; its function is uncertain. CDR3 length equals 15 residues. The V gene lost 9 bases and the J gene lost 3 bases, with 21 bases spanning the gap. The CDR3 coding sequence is TGCGCCAGGAGGGTGCGCCAGCGACCAGGCTACGAGCAGTACTTC. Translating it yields CARRVRQRPGYEQYF.

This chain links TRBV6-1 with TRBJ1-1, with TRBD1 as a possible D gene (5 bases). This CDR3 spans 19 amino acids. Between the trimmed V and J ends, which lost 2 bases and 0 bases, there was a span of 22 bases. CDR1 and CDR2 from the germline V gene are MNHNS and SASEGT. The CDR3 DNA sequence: TGTGCCAGCAGTGAATATTTGGAGTATTGGGGGTCGGTGAACACTGAAGCTTTCTTT. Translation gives CASSEYLEYWGSVNTEAFF.

For the CDR3, the DNA is TGTGCCAGCAGTGAAGTAGAGGGCGCTACTAACTATGGCTACACCTTC. Amino acids: CASSEVEGATNYGYTF. This chain uses TRBV2 with TRBJ1-2, with D unclear. V lost 1 base to trimming and J lost 0 bases, with 12 bases between them. The CDR3 runs to 16 residues. Germline CDR1 is SNHLY and CDR2 is FYNNEI.

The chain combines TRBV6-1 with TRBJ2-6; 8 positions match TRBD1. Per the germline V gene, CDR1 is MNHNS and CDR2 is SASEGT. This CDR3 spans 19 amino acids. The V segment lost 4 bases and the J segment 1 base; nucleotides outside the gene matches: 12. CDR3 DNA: TGTGCCAGCAGTGGTTTTTCGGGACAGGCTTCTTCTGGGGCCAACGTCCTGACTTTC. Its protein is CASSGFSGQASSGANVLTF.

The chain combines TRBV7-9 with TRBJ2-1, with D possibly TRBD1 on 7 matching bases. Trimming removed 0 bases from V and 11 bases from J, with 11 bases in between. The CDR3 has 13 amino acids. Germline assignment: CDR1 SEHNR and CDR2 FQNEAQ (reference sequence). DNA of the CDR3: TGTGCCAGCAGCTTAGCTGCGGGACAGAAGCAGTTCTTC. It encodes CASSLAAGQKQFF.

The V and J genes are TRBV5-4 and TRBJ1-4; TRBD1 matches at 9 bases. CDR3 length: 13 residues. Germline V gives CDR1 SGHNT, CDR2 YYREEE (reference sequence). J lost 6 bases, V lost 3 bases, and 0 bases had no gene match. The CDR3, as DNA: TGTGCCAGCAGCTGGGACAGGGATGAAAAACTGTTTTTT. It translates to CASSWDRDEKLFF.

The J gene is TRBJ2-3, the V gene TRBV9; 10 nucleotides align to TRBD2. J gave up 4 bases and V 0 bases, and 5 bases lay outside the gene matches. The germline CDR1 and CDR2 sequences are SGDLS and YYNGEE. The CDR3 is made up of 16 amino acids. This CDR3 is CASSVGSSGSADTQYF. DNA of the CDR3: TGTGCCAGCAGCGTAGGTTCTAGCGGGAGTGCAGATACGCAGTATTTT.

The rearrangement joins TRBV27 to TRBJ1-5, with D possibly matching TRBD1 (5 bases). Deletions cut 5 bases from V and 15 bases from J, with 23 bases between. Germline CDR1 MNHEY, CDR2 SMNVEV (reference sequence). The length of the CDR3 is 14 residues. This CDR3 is CASSPYLDISALHF. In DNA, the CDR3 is TGTGCCAGCAGTCCCTATCTGGACATCTCGGCTCTGCATTTT.

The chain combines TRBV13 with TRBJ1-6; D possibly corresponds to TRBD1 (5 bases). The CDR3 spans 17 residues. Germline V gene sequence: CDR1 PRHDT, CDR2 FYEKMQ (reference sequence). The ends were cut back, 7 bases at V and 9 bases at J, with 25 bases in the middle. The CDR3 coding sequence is TGTGCCAGCATCCTAAGCCTTGGGTTGGGGGAAGCTTCACCCCTCCACTTT. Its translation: CASILSLGLGEASPLHF. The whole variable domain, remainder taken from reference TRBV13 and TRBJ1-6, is AAGVIQSPRHLIKEKRETATLKCYPIPRHDTVYWYQQGPGQDPQFLISFYEKMQSDKGSIPDRFSAQQFSDYHSELNMSSLELGDSALYFCASILSLGLGEASPLHFGNGTRLTVT.

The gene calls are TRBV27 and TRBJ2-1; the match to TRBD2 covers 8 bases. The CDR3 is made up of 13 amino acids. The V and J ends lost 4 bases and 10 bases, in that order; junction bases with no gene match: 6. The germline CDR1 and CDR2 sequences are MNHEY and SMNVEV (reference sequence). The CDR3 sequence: CASSSLAEEEQFF. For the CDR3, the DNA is TGTGCCAGCAGTTCACTAGCGGAGGAAGAGCAGTTCTTC.

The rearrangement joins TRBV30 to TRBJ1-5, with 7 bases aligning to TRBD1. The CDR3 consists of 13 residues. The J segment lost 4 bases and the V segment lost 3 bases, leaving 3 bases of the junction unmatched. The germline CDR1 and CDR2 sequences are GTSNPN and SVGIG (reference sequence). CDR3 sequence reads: CAWRQQGNQPQHF. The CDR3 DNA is TGTGCCTGGAGACAACAGGGGAATCAGCCCCAGCATTTT.

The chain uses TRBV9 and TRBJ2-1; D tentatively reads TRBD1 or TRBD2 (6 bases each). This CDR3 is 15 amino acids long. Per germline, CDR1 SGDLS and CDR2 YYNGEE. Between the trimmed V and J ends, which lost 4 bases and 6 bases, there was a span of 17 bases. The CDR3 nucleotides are TGTGCCAGCAGCCCAGGAGGGGGGAAAAGCAATGAGCAGTTCTTC. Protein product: CASSPGGGKSNEQFF. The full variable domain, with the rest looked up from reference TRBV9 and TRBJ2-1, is DSGVTQTPKHLITATGQRVTLRCSPRSGDLSVYWYQQSLDQGLQFLIQYYNGEERAKGNILERFSAQQFPDLHSELNLSSLELGDSALYFCASSPGGGKSNEQFFGPGTRLTVL.

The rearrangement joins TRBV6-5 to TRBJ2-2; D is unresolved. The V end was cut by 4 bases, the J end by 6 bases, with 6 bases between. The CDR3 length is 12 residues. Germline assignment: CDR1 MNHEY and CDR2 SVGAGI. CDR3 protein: CASSFRSGELFF. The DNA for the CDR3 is TGTGCCAGCAGTTTCCGGTCCGGGGAGCTGTTTTTT.

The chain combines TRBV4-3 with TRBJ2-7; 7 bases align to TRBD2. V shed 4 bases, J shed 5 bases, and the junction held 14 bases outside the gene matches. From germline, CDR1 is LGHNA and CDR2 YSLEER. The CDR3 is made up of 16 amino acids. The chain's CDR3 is CASSLLTSARSDEQYF. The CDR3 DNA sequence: TGCGCCAGCAGCCTCCTCACTAGCGCACGCTCTGACGAGCAGTACTTC.

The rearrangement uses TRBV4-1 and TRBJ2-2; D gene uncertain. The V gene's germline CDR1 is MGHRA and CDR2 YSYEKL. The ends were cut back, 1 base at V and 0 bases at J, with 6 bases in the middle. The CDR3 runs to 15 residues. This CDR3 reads CASSQVVTNTGELFF. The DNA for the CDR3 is TGCGCCAGCAGCCAAGTTGTCACGAACACCGGGGAGCTGTTTTTT.

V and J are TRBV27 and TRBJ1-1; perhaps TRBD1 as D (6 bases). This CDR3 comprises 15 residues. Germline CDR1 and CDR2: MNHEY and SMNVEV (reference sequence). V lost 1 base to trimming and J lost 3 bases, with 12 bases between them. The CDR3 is CASSLLGGQDTEAFF. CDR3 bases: TGTGCCAGCAGTTTATTAGGGGGGCAGGACACTGAAGCTTTCTTT.